The 26 T cell receptor beta chains in this list originate from one sample, sequenced in a study of T cell changes during pregnancy in multiple sclerosis. Libraries were prepared by immunoSEQ multiplex PCR; TCRdb keeps only in-frame clonotypes and omits some of them. The sample records approximately 130,000 clones, 90% to 96% being singletons. The material was peripheral blood, obtained after pregnancy. The origin of the receptors is a female donor with multiple sclerosis, enrolled in a pregnancy study.

The rearrangement joins TRBV4-1 to TRBJ2-1, with TRBD1 matching 10 bases. The ends lost 2 bases at V and 6 bases at J; junction bases unmatched: 4. The CDR3 spans 15 residues. Per the germline V gene, CDR1 is MGHRA and CDR2 is YSYEKL. The chain's CDR3 is CASSQTGTGANEQFF. The CDR3 coding sequence is TGCGCCAGCAGCCAAACCGGGACAGGGGCCAATGAGCAGTTCTTC.

This chain connects TRBV7-9 to TRBJ2-5, with TRBD1 matching over 7 bases. The V and J ends lost 1 base and 0 bases, in that order; junction bases with no gene match: 14. The CDR3 loop spans 19 amino acids. Looked up from germline, CDR1 is SEHNR and CDR2 is FQNEAQ (reference sequence). The CDR3 spells CASSLVGPIGGQDQETQYF. The CDR3 region has the DNA TGTGCCAGCAGCTTAGTAGGGCCAATAGGAGGACAGGACCAAGAGACCCAGTACTTC.

CDR3 DNA: TGTGCCAGCATGGGGGGGGGCAATCAGCCCCAGCATTTT. As protein: CASMGGGNQPQHF. This chain links TRBV28 with TRBJ1-5, with a tentative D call TRBD1 (5 bases). Germline V gene data show CDR1 as MDHEN and CDR2 as SYDVKM. This CDR3 spans 13 amino acids. V shed 7 bases and J shed 2 bases, with 9 bases lying between them.

The chain combines TRBV6-4 with TRBJ2-1, with 8 nucleotides matching TRBD2. Germline lookup yields CDR1 MRHNA and CDR2 SNTAGT. The CDR3 is made up of 16 amino acids. After removal of 0 bases from V and 12 bases from J, the junction contained 13 bases not matched to a gene. The CDR3 loop is CASSDSGTRPTVLQFF. The CDR3 DNA follows: TGTGCCAGCAGTGACTCCGGGACTAGGCCGACCGTACTGCAGTTCTTC.

The chain uses TRBV19 and TRBJ2-1; TRBD2 matches 7 bases. Germline V gene sequence: CDR1 LNHDA, CDR2 SQIVND (reference sequence). Trimming at V came to 6 bases and at J to 6 bases, leaving 11 bases not matched to a gene. The CDR3 spans 15 residues. The CDR3 DNA reads as TGTGCCAGTAGCAGCAAAGTCCCGGGAGGCAATGAGCAGTTCTTC. Its translation: CASSSKVPGGNEQFF.

The DNA of the CDR3 is TGTGCCAGCAGTTTACGAGGGGGTCGGCAGCCCCAGCATTTT. Translation gives CASSLRGGRQPQHF. V usage is TRBV27 and J usage is TRBJ1-5; tentative D call: TRBD1 (6 bases). Looked up from germline, CDR1 is MNHEY and CDR2 is SMNVEV (reference sequence). This CDR3 comprises 14 residues. V was shortened by 2 bases and J by 7 bases, with 12 bases between the two germline ends.

The rearrangement joins TRBV7-9 to TRBJ1-5; D unresolved. The CDR3 is 17 amino acids. Germline V CDR1 and CDR2: SEHNR, FQNEAQ (reference sequence). V was trimmed by 1 base and J by 0 bases, leaving 13 bases between them. For the CDR3, the DNA is TGTGCCAGCAGCTTAGTGGTAGGAGGCCTTAGCAATCAGCCCCAGCATTTT. Its translation is CASSLVVGGLSNQPQHF.

The chain joins TRBV29-1 to TRBJ1-1; no definite D call. The CDR3 runs 12 residues. Per germline, CDR1 SQVTM and CDR2 ANQGSEA. Between the trimmed V and J ends, which lost 3 bases and 5 bases, there was a span of 10 bases. CDR3 nucleotides: TGCAGCGTTGAGAGGGAGGGAACTGAAGCTTTCTTT. Its protein product is CSVEREGTEAFF.

V gene TRBV5-1 combines with J gene TRBJ1-4; D perhaps matches TRBD1 (5 bases). This CDR3 is built from 16 residues. Trimming left V 0 bases short and J 7 bases short, with 16 bases between. Germline assignment: CDR1 SGHRS and CDR2 YFSETQ. The CDR3 sequence: CASSLEVGGGSEKLFF. CDR3 DNA sequence: TGCGCCAGCAGCTTGGAAGTGGGGGGAGGAAGTGAAAAACTGTTTTTT.

The rearrangement links TRBV2 to TRBJ2-3; 8 bases match TRBD1. Trimming cost V 5 bases and J 3 bases; bases outside gene matches: 4. Germline CDR1 reads SNHLY; CDR2 reads FYNNEI. The CDR3 spans 14 residues. Here the CDR3 reads CASSRDRKTDTQYF. The CDR3 bases are TGTGCCAGCAGTAGGGACAGGAAAACAGATACGCAGTATTTT.

This chain joins TRBV7-6 and TRBJ2-1; 9 bases map to TRBD2. The germline gives CDR1 SGHVS, CDR2 FNYEAQ. The V segment lost 1 base and the J segment 9 bases; nucleotides outside the gene matches: 13. The CDR3 is 17 residues long. This chain's CDR3 is CASSLVPKREVAGEQFF. In nucleotides, the CDR3 is TGTGCCAGCAGCTTAGTCCCTAAGCGGGAGGTAGCGGGTGAGCAGTTCTTC.

A single count supports this clone. This chain uses TRBV19 with TRBJ2-2; D is uncertain. With 7 bases removed from V and 2 bases from J, the gap between germline ends came to 11 bases. The CDR3 runs to 14 residues. The germline gives CDR1 LNHDA, CDR2 SQIVND (reference sequence). Here the CDR3 DNA reads TGTGCCAGTATGACACGGTCCAACACCGGGGAGCTGTTTTTT. This translates into CASMTRSNTGELFF.

The chain is built from TRBV30 and TRBJ2-7; D may be TRBD2 (6 bases). Germline V CDR1 and CDR2: GTSNPN, SVGIG (reference sequence). The CDR3 sequence is 14 residues long. V lost 0 bases to trimming and J lost 6 bases, with 15 bases between them. The CDR3 DNA is TGTGCCTGGAGTGTTGGGGGGAAAGCCTTCGAGCAGTACTTC. It codes for CAWSVGGKAFEQYF.

The gene calls are TRBV6-5 and TRBJ1-1; 8 nucleotides match TRBD1. Trimming took 1 base from V and 7 from J; bases not matched to a gene: 2. The CDR3 is 13 residues long. Per germline, CDR1 MNHEY and CDR2 SVGAGI. CDR3 sequence reads: CASSYFGQGEAFF. CDR3 in DNA: TGTGCCAGCAGTTACTTCGGACAGGGTGAAGCTTTCTTT.

A remark on this clone: Within the sample, other DNA sequences also encode this same CDR3. The chain recombines TRBV9 with TRBJ2-1, with D tentatively TRBD2 (5 bases). The CDR3 consists of 14 residues. The germline CDR1 and CDR2 sequences are SGDLS and YYNGEE. The V end was cut by 2 bases, the J end by 1 base, with 7 bases between. The CDR3 coding sequence is TGTGCCAGCAGCGTTGGGAGTTCCTACAATGAGCAGTTCTTC. This sequence encodes CASSVGSSYNEQFF.

This rearrangement joins TRBV28 to TRBJ2-1; D is unresolved. Germline V CDR1 and CDR2: MDHEN, SYDVKM. The V end lost 6 bases, the J end lost 2 bases, and 8 bases lay between the germline ends. The CDR3 runs 13 residues. For the CDR3, the DNA is TGTGCCAGCAGATCAACGGCCTACAATGAGCAGTTCTTC. Protein product: CASRSTAYNEQFF.

This chain joins TRBV6-6 and TRBJ1-3, with D perhaps matching TRBD1 (6 bases). Per germline, CDR1 MNHNY and CDR2 SVGAGI (reference sequence). The CDR3 totals 16 residues. The ends were cut back, 2 bases at V and 3 bases at J, with 14 bases in the middle. CDR3 DNA sequence: TGTGCCAGCAGTTACGGACTGGGGGCTGTTGGAAACACCATATATTTT. This sequence encodes CASSYGLGAVGNTIYF.

This chain joins TRBV5-4 and TRBJ1-4; tentatively, D is TRBD1 (5 bases). V lost 5 bases, J lost 2 bases, and 10 bases lay in between. This CDR3 region has 14 residues. Per germline, CDR1 SGHNT and CDR2 YYREEE (reference sequence). CDR3: CASSFDSTNEKLFF. In nucleotides, the CDR3 is TGTGCCAGCAGTTTCGACAGCACTAATGAAAAACTGTTTTTT.

V and J are TRBV19 and TRBJ2-1, with D perhaps matching TRBD2 (6 bases). The germline V and J ends were trimmed by 4 bases and 5 bases, with 18 bases remaining between them. CDR3 length: 16 residues. Germline V CDR1 and CDR2: LNHDA, SQIVND (reference sequence). The CDR3 reads CASSTAPRDLNNEQFF. The CDR3 region has the DNA TGTGCCAGTAGTACTGCCCCCCGGGACTTAAACAATGAGCAGTTCTTC. Variable domain in full (rest from reference TRBV19 and TRBJ2-1): DGGITQSPKYLFRKEGQNVTLSCEQNLNHDAMYWYRQDPGQGLRLIYYSQIVNDFQKGDIAEGYSVSREKKESFPLTVTSAQKNPTAFYLCASSTAPRDLNNEQFFGPGTRLTVL.

As to this clone: A junction end diverges from the germline sequence, so it may reflect a read error. The V gene is TRBV7-7, the J gene TRBJ2-2, with 7 nucleotides matching TRBD1. The CDR3 has 15 amino acids. Germline values: CDR1 SSHAT, CDR2 FNYEAQ (reference sequence). This chain's CDR3 is CASSLGGADTGELFF. The DNA of the CDR3 is TGTGCTAGCAGCTTAGGGGGCGCGGACACCGGGGAGCTGTTTTTT. Using reference TRBV7-7 and TRBJ2-2 for the parts outside the CDR3, the full variable domain is GAGVSQSPRYKVTKRGQDVTLRCDPISSHATLYWYQQALGQGPEFLTYFNYEAQPDKSGLPSDRFSAERPEGSISTLTIQRTEQRDSAMYRCASSLGGADTGELFFGEGSRLTVL.

The genes are TRBV19 and TRBJ2-6; D gene ambiguous. V gave up 0 bases and J gave up 0 bases, with 18 bases separating them. Germline V lookup: CDR1 LNHDA, CDR2 SQIVND (reference sequence). The CDR3 is 20 amino acids. The CDR3 coding sequence is TGTGCCAGTAGTATAGATAAGTGGCAGTCGCAGAACTCTGGGGCCAACGTCCTGACTTTC. Translated: CASSIDKWQSQNSGANVLTF.

The gene calls are TRBV20-1 and TRBJ1-1; D perhaps matches TRBD1 (6 bases). The CDR3 runs to 11 residues. Germline CDR1 DFQATT, CDR2 SNEGSKA (reference sequence). V gave up 1 base and J gave up 8 bases, with 8 bases separating them. The CDR3 sequence is CSARVDREAFF. CDR3 DNA: TGCAGTGCTAGAGTGGACAGAGAAGCTTTCTTT.

This chain connects TRBV6-6 to TRBJ2-3, with TRBD2 identical over 7 bases. Per the germline V gene, CDR1 is MNHNY and CDR2 is SVGAGI (reference sequence). The CDR3 covers 14 residues. V dropped 5 bases and J dropped 2; count of bases not matched to a gene: 4. CDR3 residues: CASSIGRDTDTQYF. The CDR3, as DNA: TGTGCCAGCAGTATTGGGAGGGACACAGATACGCAGTATTTT.

The genes are TRBV13 and TRBJ2-1; a weak D match, TRBD2 (7 bases). The CDR3 covers 18 residues. Trimming cost V 3 bases and J 3 bases, with 21 bases left between them. Germline-derived CDR1 and CDR2 are PRHDT and FYEKMQ (reference sequence). CDR3 nucleotide sequence: TGTGCCAGCAGCTTCGGGGGGCCAGCGGGTTGGAGCTACAATGAGCAGTTCTTC. Translating gives CASSFGGPAGWSYNEQFF.

This chain links TRBV7-6 with TRBJ2-3, with 7 bases matching TRBD2. The CDR3 length is 17 residues. The V and J ends lost 5 bases and 2 bases, in that order; junction bases with no gene match: 13. In germline, CDR1 is SGHVS, CDR2 FNYEAQ. The CDR3 loop is CASSTFGGLPYTDTQYF. CDR3 bases: TGTGCCAGCAGCACATTTGGGGGACTACCTTACACAGATACGCAGTATTTT.

This chain connects TRBV10-3 to TRBJ2-1; TRBD2 is a possible D gene (7 bases). Trimming removed 5 bases from V and 5 bases from J, with 16 bases in between. Germline V gene lookup returns CDR1 ENHRY and CDR2 SYGVKD. The length of the CDR3 is 15 residues. The CDR3 DNA reads TGTGCCATCAGTCCTAGGGGGGGGGCCAACAATGAGCAGTTCTTC. Translation: CAISPRGGANNEQFF.